The clone carrying this T cell receptor (beta chain) has ten or more counts. Around 10 ml of fresh peripheral blood supplied the PBMCs. This sample is part of a study of T cells in Graves' hyperthyroidism and ophthalmopathy. TCR beta CDR3 sequences were amplified from RNA transcripts. A first-round RT-PCR of the TCR CDR3 used the HTBI primer set. TCRdb recomputed calls from the multiplex PCR reads with MiXCR, one row per CDR3 protein. The table lists about 640,000 distinct CDR3 sequences, roughly 20% of them singletons. V lost 0 bases and J lost 1, with 6 bases in between. Germline V lookup: CDR1 MNHEY, CDR2 SVGAGI. CDR3 length: 14 residues.

This rearrangement joins TRBV6-5 to TRBJ2-5, with D hard to call. This TCR came from a man in his thirties or forties with Graves' ophthalmopathy. The source material was blood. The CDR3 reads CASSYSSLQETQYF. The CDR3 region has the DNA TGTGCCAGCAGTTACTCTAGCCTCCAAGAGACCCAGTACTTC.